This entry describes one T cell receptor (beta chain). Authors' methods: Reference gene primers were amplified, and this amplification served to estimate nucleated cell counts. This table comes from immunoSEQ multiplex PCR, and its TCRdb copy is limited to in-frame clones, with some not included. V and J calls and clone size come straight from that table; D and trimming were deduced from the DNA. The table records hundreds of thousands of clones, 80% of them present only once. Germline V CDR1 and CDR2: SGHTA, FQGNSA. Trimming pared 6 bases from V and 6 bases from J, leaving 18 bases between. The CDR3 runs 14 residues. The data are from a study of blood T cell repertoires in COVID-19. Whole-study context: COVID-19 samples collected from the United States, Italy and Spain covered acute and convalescent phases. Sample material is recorded as cDNA or gDNA derived from T cells, B-cell-depleted T cells, or PBMCs.

All enrollees were roughly 18 to 95 years old and from roughly 22 US areas. This sequence was found in a woman between 40 and 55 years old with acute COVID-19. This sequence joins TRBV7-2 and TRBJ2-7, with a tentative D call TRBD1 (6 bases). The source material was PBMCs or T cells enriched from blood (not recorded which). CDR3 sequence (DNA): TGTGCCAGCAGTCATAGACAGGCCCTCGTCGAGCAGTACTTC. This encodes CASSHRQALVEQYF.